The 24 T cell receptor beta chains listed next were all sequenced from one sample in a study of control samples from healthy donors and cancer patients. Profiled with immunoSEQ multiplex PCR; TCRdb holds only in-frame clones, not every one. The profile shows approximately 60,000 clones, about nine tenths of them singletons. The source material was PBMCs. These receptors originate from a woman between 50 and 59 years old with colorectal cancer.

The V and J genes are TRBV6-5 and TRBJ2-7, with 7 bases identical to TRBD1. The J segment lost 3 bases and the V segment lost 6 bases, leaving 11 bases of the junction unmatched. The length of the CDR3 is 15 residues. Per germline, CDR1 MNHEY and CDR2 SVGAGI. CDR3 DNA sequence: TGTGCCAGCAGAGATAAGACAGGGAATCGCTACGAGCAGTACTTC. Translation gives CASRDKTGNRYEQYF.

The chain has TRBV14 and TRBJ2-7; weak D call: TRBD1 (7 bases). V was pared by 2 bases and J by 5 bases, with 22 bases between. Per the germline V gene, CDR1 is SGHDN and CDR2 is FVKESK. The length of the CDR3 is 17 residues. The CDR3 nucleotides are TGTGCCAGCAGCCAACAGGGGGGAAAAAAATTAGTCCACGAGCAGTACTTC. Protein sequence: CASSQQGGKKLVHEQYF.

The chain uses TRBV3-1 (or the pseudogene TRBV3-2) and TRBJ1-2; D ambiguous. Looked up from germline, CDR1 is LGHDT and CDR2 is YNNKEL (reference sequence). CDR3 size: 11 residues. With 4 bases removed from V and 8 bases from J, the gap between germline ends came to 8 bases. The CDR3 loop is CASSRGRGYTF. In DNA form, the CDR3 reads TGTGCCAGCAGCCGTGGGAGGGGCTACACCTTC.

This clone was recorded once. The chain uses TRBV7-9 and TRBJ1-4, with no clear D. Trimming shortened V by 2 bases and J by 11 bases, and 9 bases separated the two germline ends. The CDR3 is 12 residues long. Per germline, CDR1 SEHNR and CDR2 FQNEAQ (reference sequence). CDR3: CASSLSGGKLFF. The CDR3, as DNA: TGTGCCAGCAGCTTATCAGGCGGGAAACTGTTTTTT. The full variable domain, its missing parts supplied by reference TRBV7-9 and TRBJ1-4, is DTGVSQNPRHKITKRGQNVTFRCDPISEHNRLYWYRQTLGQGPEFLTYFQNEAQLEKSRLLSDRFSAERPKGSFSTLEIQRTEQGDSAMYLCASSLSGGKLFFGSGTQLSVL.

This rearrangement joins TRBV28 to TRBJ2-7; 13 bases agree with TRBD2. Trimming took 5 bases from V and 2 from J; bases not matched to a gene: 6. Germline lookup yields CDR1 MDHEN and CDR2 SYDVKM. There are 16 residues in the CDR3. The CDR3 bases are TGTGCCAGCAGTACACCCGGGACTAGCGGGACCTACGAGCAGTACTTC. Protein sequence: CASSTPGTSGTYEQYF.

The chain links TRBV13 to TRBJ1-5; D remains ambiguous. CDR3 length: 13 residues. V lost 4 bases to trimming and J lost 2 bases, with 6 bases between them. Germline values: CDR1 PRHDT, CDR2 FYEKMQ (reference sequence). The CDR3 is CASSWAGNQPQHF. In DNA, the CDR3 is TGTGCCAGCAGCTGGGCGGGCAATCAGCCCCAGCATTTT.

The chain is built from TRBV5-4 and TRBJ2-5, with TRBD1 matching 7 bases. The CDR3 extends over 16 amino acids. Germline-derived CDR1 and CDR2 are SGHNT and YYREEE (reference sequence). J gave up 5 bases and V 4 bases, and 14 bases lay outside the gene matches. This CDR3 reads CASSLTITTGSETQYF. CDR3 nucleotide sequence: TGTGCCAGCAGCCTAACCATCACGACAGGGTCGGAGACCCAGTACTTC. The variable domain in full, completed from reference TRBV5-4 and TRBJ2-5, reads ETGVTQSPTHLIKTRGQQVTLRCSSQSGHNTVSWYQQALGQGPQFIFQYYREEENGRGNFPPRFSGLQFPNYSSELNVNALELDDSALYLCASSLTITTGSETQYFGPGTRLLVL.

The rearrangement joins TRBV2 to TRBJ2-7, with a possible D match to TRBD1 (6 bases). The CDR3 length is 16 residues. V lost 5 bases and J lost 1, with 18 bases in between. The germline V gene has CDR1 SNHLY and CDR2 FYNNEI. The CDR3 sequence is CASSSEPRGFSYEQYF. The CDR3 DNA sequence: TGTGCCAGCAGTAGCGAACCCAGGGGTTTTTCCTACGAGCAGTACTTC.

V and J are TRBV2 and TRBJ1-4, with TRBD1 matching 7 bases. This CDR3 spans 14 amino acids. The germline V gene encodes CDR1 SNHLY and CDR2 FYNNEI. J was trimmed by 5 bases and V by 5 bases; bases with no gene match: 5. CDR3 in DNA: TGTGCCAGCAGTCCCGGGACAGAGAATGAAAAACTGTTTTTT. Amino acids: CASSPGTENEKLFF.

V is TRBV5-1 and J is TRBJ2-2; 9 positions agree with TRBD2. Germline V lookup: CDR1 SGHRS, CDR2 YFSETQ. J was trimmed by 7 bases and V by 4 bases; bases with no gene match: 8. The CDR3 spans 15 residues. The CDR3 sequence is CASSPSSGRSGELFF. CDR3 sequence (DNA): TGCGCCAGCAGCCCCAGTAGCGGGAGAAGCGGGGAGCTGTTTTTT. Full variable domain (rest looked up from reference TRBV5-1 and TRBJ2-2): KAGVTQTPRYLIKTRGQQVTLSCSPISGHRSVSWYQQTPGQGLQFLFEYFSETQRNKGNFPGRFSGRQFSNSRSEMNVSTLELGDSALYLCASSPSSGRSGELFFGEGSRLTVL.

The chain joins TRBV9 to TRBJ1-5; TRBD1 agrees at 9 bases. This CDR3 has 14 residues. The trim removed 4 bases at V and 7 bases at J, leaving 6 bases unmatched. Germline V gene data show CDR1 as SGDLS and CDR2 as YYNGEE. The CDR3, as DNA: TGTGCCAGCAGCTGGACAGGGGATCGCCAGCCCCAGCATTTT. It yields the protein CASSWTGDRQPQHF.

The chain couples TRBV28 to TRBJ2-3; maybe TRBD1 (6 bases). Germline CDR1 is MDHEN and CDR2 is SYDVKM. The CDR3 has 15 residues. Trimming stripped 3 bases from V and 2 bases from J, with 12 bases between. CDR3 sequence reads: CASSFSDSNTDTQYF. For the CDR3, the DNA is TGTGCCAGCAGTTTTTCGGACAGCAACACAGATACGCAGTATTTT. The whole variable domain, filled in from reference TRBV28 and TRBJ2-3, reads DVKVTQSSRYLVKRTGEKVFLECVQDMDHENMFWYRQDPGLGLRLIYFSYDVKMKEKGDIPEGYSVSREKKERFSLILESASTNQTSMYLCASSFSDSNTDTQYFGPGTRLTVL.

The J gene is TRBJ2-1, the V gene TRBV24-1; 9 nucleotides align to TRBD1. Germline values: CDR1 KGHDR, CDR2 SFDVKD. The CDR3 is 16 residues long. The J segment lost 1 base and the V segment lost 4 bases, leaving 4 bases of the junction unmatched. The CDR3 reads CATSDSGTGSYNEQFF. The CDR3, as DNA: TGTGCCACCAGTGACTCCGGGACAGGGTCCTACAATGAGCAGTTCTTC.

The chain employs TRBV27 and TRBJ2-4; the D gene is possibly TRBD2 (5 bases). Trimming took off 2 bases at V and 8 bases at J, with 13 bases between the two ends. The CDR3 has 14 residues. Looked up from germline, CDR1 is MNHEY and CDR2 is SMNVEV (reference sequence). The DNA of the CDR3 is TGTGCCAGCAGTTTAGCGGCGGGTGGGGACATTCAGTACTTC. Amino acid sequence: CASSLAAGGDIQYF.

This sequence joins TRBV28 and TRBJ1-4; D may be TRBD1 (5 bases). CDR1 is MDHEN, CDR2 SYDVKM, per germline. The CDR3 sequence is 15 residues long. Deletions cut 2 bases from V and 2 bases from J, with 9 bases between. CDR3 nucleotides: TGTGCCAGCAGTTTAGGGGGGGTGACTAATGAAAAACTGTTTTTT. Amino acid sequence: CASSLGGVTNEKLFF.

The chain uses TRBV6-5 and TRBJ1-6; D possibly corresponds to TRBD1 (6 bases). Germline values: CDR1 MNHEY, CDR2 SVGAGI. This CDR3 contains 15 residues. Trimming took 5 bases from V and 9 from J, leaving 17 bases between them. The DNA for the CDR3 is TGTGCCAGCAGTCTGGAGGACAGCCGGAGTTCACCCCTCCACTTT. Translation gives CASSLEDSRSSPLHF.

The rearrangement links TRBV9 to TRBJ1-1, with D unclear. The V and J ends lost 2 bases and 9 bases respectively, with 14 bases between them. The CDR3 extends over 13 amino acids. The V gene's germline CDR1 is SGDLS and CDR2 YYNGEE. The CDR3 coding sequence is TGTGCCAGCAGCGTTCTCGGGCAGACCCAAGCTTTCTTT. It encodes CASSVLGQTQAFF.

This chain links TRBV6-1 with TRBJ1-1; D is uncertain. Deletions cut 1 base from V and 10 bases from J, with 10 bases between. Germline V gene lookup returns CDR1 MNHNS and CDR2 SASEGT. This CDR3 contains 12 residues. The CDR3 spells CASSEDSLRAFF. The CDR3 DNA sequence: TGTGCCAGCAGTGAAGACAGTTTGAGAGCTTTCTTT.

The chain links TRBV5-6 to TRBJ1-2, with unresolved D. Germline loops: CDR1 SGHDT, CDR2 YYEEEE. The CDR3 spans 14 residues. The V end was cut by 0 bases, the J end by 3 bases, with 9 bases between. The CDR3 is CASSLVQRDYGYTF. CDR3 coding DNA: TGTGCCAGCAGCTTGGTCCAAAGGGACTATGGCTACACCTTC.

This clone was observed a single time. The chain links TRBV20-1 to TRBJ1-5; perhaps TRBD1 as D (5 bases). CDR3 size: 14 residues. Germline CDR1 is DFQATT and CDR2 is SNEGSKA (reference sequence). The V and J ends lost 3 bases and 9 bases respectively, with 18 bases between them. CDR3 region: CSASGAGTGSPQHF. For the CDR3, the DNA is TGCAGTGCTAGTGGGGCGGGGACCGGGTCGCCCCAGCATTTT.

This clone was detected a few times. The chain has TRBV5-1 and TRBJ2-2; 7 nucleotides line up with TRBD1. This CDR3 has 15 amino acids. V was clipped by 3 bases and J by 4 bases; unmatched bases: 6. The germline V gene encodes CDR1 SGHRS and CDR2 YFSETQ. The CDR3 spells CASSSTEGATGELFF. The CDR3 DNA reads TGCGCCAGCAGCTCTACAGAGGGGGCCACCGGGGAGCTGTTTTTT.

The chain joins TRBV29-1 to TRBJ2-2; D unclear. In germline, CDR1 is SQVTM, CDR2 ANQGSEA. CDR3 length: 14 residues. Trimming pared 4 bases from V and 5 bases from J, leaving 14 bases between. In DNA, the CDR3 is TGCAGCGTTGCCCCATGGAGTGCAACCGGGGAGCTGTTTTTT. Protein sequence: CSVAPWSATGELFF.

The chain's CDR3 is CASSTTRWGAHGYGYTF. The DNA of the CDR3 is TGTGCCAGCAGCACCACGAGGTGGGGGGCGCACGGCTATGGCTACACCTTC. The J gene is TRBJ1-2, the V gene TRBV7-2; D possibly corresponds to TRBD1 (6 bases). CDR3 size: 17 residues. With 5 bases removed from V and 4 bases from J, the gap between germline ends came to 23 bases. Germline CDR1 and CDR2: SGHTA and FQGNSA.

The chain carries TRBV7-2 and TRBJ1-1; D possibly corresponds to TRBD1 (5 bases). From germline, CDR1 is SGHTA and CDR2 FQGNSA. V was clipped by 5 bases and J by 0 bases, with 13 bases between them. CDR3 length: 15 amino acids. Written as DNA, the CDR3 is TGTGCCAGCAGCCTTCAGGGACGCCTGAACACTGAAGCTTTCTTT. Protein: CASSLQGRLNTEAFF.